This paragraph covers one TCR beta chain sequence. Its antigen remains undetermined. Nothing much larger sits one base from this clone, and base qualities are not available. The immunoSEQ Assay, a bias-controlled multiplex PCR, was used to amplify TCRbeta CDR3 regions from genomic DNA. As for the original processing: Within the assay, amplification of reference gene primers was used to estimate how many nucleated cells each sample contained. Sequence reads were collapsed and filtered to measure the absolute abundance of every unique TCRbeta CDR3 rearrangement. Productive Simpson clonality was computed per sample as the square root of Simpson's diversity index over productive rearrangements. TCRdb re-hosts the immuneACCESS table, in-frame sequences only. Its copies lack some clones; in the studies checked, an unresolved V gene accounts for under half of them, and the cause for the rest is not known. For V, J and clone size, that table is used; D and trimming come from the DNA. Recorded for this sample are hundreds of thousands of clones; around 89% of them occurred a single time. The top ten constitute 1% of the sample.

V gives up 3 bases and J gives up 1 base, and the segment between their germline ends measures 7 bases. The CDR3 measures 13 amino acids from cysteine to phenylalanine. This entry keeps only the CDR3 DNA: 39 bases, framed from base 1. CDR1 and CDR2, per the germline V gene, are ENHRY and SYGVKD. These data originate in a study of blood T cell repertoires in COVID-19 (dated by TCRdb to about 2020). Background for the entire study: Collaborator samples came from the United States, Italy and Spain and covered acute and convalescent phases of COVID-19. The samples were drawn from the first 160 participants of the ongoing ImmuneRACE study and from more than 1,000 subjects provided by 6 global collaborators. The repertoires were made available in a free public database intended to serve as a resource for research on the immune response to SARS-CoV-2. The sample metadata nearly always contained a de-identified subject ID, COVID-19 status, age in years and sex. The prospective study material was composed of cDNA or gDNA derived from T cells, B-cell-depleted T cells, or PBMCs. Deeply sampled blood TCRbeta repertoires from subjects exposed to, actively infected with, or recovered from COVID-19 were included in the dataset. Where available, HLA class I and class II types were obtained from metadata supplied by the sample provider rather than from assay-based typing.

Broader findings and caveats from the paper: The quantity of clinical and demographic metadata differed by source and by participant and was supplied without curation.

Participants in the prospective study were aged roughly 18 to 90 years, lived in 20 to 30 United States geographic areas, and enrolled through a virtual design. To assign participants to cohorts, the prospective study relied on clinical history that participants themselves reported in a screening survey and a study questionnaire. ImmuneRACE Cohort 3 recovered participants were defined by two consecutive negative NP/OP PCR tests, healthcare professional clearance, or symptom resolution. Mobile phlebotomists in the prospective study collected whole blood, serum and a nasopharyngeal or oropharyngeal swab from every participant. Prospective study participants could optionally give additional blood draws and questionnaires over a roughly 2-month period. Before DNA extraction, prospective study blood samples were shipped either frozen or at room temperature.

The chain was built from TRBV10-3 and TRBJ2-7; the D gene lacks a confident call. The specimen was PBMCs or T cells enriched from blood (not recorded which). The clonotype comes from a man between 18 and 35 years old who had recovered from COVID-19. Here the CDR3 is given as CAISDRQSYEQYF. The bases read TGTGCCATCAGTGATCGACAATCCTACGAGCAGTACTTC.